This TCR beta chain was recorded in a study of blood T cell repertoires in COVID-19. Overall study: COVID-19 samples, acute and convalescent, were from the United States, Italy and Spain. The analysed material was cDNA or gDNA that came from T cells, B-cell-depleted T cells, or PBMCs.

This clone was seen only once. Germline lookup yields CDR1 MDHEN and CDR2 SYDVKM. V trimming: 3 bases; J trimming: 2 bases; junction bases outside the gene matches: 1. The CDR3 is made up of 15 amino acids. Per the original data handling: Using reference gene primer amplification, nucleated cell counts were estimated. Only in-frame clones appear in the TCRdb table, and some are missing; sequencing was by immunoSEQ multiplex PCR. From that table come the V and J calls and clone size; the DNA was used to work out D and trimming. This table holds roughly 100,000 clones, almost 80% found once. The V and J genes are TRBV28 and TRBJ1-5, with 10 bases aligning to TRBD1. This receptor was obtained from a man between 60 and 70 years old with active or convalescent COVID-19. The sequencing sample was made of peripheral blood. As DNA, the CDR3 is TGTGCCAGCAGTTTTGGGACAGGGGGCAATCAGCCCCAGCATTTT. It yields the protein CASSFGTGGNQPQHF.